Below, 26 T cell receptor beta chains from the same sample are listed, as sequenced in a study of T cells in Graves' hyperthyroidism and ophthalmopathy. There were TCR beta CDR3 regions amplified from RNA transcripts. The TCR CDR3 was amplified in a first-round RT-PCR using the HTBI primer set. TCRdb reanalysed the multiplex PCR reads using MiXCR and keeps one entry per CDR3 protein. Of more than 450,000 distinct CDR3 sequences listed, 12% to 15% were seen once; the top ten hold 11% to 15%. The sequenced material came from blood. The receptors stem from a woman aged 40 to 49 with Graves' hyperthyroidism.

This clonotype was counted many times. At one of its ends the junction is not consistent with the germline gene, which may arise from a read error. V and J are TRBV3-1 and TRBJ2-1, with 11 positions matching TRBD2. The CDR3 length is 13 residues. The germline V gene has CDR1 LGHDT and CDR2 YNNKEL (reference sequence). This chain's CDR3 is CASSQERTSGFLF. The CDR3 coding sequence is TGTGCCAGCAGCCAAGAAAGGACTAGCGGGTTTCTCTTC.

This clonotype was picked up one time. V and J are TRBV9 and TRBJ1-6; 9 bases align to TRBD1. The CDR3 has 18 amino acids. V was pared by 2 bases and J by 3 bases, with 9 bases of the junction left unmatched. CDR1 and CDR2 (germline): SGDLS, YYNGEE. CDR3 sequence reads: CASSVTGGPNFYNSPLHF. The CDR3 coding sequence is TGTGCCAGCAGCGTTACAGGGGGCCCCAACTTCTATAATTCACCCCTCCACTTT.

This clonotype has more than one count but fewer than ten. J is TRBJ2-1 and V is TRBV4-1; TRBD2 is a possible D gene (6 bases). The length of the CDR3 is 17 residues. Between the trimmed V and J ends, which lost 0 bases and 0 bases, there was a span of 12 bases. CDR1 MGHRA and CDR2 YSYEKL come from the germline V gene. Written as DNA, the CDR3 is TGCGCCAGCAGCCAAGATTATTCCGGGAGCTCCTACAATGAGCAGTTCTTC. It encodes CASSQDYSGSSYNEQFF.

At least ten counts were recorded for this clonotype. V gene TRBV28 combines with J gene TRBJ2-3; 9 nucleotides align to TRBD1. The CDR3 has 17 residues. Germline assignment: CDR1 MDHEN and CDR2 SYDVKM. J gave up 7 bases and V 0 bases, and 11 bases lay outside the gene matches. The chain's CDR3 is CASSLWGGGTGKNTQYF. Written as DNA, the CDR3 is TGTGCCAGCAGTTTATGGGGTGGGGGGACAGGGAAGAATACGCAGTATTTT.

There are many counts of this clonotype. This chain connects TRBV5-1 to TRBJ1-4; 7 bases map to TRBD1. CDR1 and CDR2 (germline): SGHRS, YFSETQ. The V segment lost 5 bases and the J segment 4 bases; nucleotides outside the gene matches: 8. The CDR3 runs 15 residues. The CDR3: CASRGRDSHNEKLFF. In DNA, the CDR3 is TGCGCCAGCAGGGGAAGGGACAGTCATAATGAAAAACTGTTTTTT.

V and J are TRBV28 and TRBJ1-1; no clear D. Germline V lookup: CDR1 MDHEN, CDR2 SYDVKM. The CDR3 is 12 residues long. V was pared by 4 bases and J by 7 bases, with 10 bases between. CDR3 nucleotide sequence: TGTGCCAGCAGTTCCCGGGTCTTTGAAGCTTTCTTT. It encodes CASSSRVFEAFF.

This clonotype was picked up many times. The chain has TRBV2 and TRBJ2-3, with D perhaps matching TRBD1 (6 bases). Germline lookup yields CDR1 SNHLY and CDR2 FYNNEI. This CDR3 has 14 amino acids. V was cut by 3 bases and J by 3 bases, with 10 bases left in between. The CDR3 DNA sequence: TGTGCCAGCAGTGAGGGACACTCAACAGATACGCAGTATTTT. This translates into CASSEGHSTDTQYF.

The sample holds a few counts of this clonotype. The V gene is TRBV7-9, the J gene TRBJ1-2; 8 nucleotides align to TRBD1. With 2 bases clipped from V and 4 bases from J, the junction kept 15 bases outside the gene matches. CDR1 and CDR2 (germline): SEHNR, FQNEAQ (reference sequence). This CDR3 has 18 residues. In DNA, the CDR3 is TGTGCCAGCAGCTTAAAGGCGGTCGACAGGGGTCTTCCCTATGGCTACACCTTC. Protein product: CASSLKAVDRGLPYGYTF. The complete variable domain, with remaining parts taken from reference TRBV7-9 and TRBJ1-2, reads DTGVSQNPRHKITKRGQNVTFRCDPISEHNRLYWYRQTLGQGPEFLTYFQNEAQLEKSRLLSDRFSAERPKGSFSTLEIQRTEQGDSAMYLCASSLKAVDRGLPYGYTFGSGTRLTVV.

On this clonotype itself: A much more abundant neighbour one base away suggests this may be a read error. The rearrangement uses TRBV2 and TRBJ2-1, with 9 bases that match TRBD1. This CDR3 is 13 amino acids long. The germline gives CDR1 SNHLY, CDR2 FYNNEI. This CDR3 reads CAGRSTGGVEQFF. Written as DNA, the CDR3 is TGTGCCGGCAGGTCGACAGGGGGAGTTGAGCAGTTCTTC.

This clonotype was recorded a few times. V is TRBV30 and J is TRBJ1-2, with 7 bases lining up with TRBD1. Germline lookup yields CDR1 GTSNPN and CDR2 SVGIG (reference sequence). The CDR3 is made up of 12 amino acids. V shed 3 bases and J 8 bases; nucleotides not matched to a gene: 6. The CDR3 protein is CAWSPDRVGYTF. CDR3 bases: TGTGCCTGGAGCCCCGACAGGGTAGGCTACACCTTC. Complete variable domain (other parts from reference TRBV30 and TRBJ1-2): SQTIHQWPATLVQPVGSPLSLECTVEGTSNPNLYWYRQAAGRGLQLLFYSVGIGQISSEVPQNLSASRPQDRQFILSSKKLLLSDSGFYLCAWSPDRVGYTFGSGTRLTVV.

In its sample, this clonotype was seen many times. This sequence joins TRBV14 and TRBJ2-7; weak D call: TRBD1 (6 bases). This CDR3 has 14 residues. Trimming left V 1 base short and J 6 bases short, with 13 bases between. Germline V gives CDR1 SGHDN, CDR2 FVKESK. CDR3 nucleotide sequence: TGTGCCAGCAGCCAAGCGTGGGACAACCCCGAGCAGTACTTC. Its translation: CASSQAWDNPEQYF.

This clonotype was detected many times. The chain is built from TRBV5-1 and TRBJ2-1, with TRBD1 matching 7 bases. Germline V CDR1 and CDR2: SGHRS, YFSETQ. The CDR3 extends over 15 amino acids. Germline trimming cut 4 bases from V and 4 bases from J; bases unmatched to any gene: 8. The CDR3 sequence is CASSPGQVTYNEQFF. The CDR3 coding sequence is TGCGCCAGCAGCCCCGGACAGGTAACGTACAATGAGCAGTTCTTC.

This clonotype was counted a few times. The CDR3 spells CASSFHLRTGNSYEQYF. The CDR3 DNA follows: TGTGCCAGCAGTTTCCACCTGCGGACAGGGAACTCCTACGAGCAGTACTTC. J is TRBJ2-7 and V is TRBV28, with 8 bases aligning to TRBD1. With V trimmed by 3 bases and J by 0 bases, 10 bases remained unmatched. This CDR3 has 17 amino acids. The V gene's germline CDR1 is MDHEN and CDR2 SYDVKM. The full variable domain, in which reference TRBV28 and TRBJ2-7 provide the parts outside the CDR3, is DVKVTQSSRYLVKRTGEKVFLECVQDMDHENMFWYRQDPGLGLRLIYFSYDVKMKEKGDIPEGYSVSREKKERFSLILESASTNQTSMYLCASSFHLRTGNSYEQYFGPGTRLTVT.

Ten or more counts support this clonotype. The J gene is TRBJ2-5, the V gene TRBV20-1; D call uncertain. The V end was cut by 6 bases, the J end by 2 bases, with 16 bases between. Germline V lookup: CDR1 DFQATT, CDR2 SNEGSKA (reference sequence). CDR3 length equals 14 residues. CDR3 protein: CSAVWPLKQETQYF. Here the CDR3 DNA reads TGCAGTGCGGTATGGCCCCTGAAGCAAGAGACCCAGTACTTC.

This clonotype was seen repeatedly, ten times or more. The gene calls are TRBV6-1 and TRBJ2-7; D not certain. This CDR3 region has 15 residues. Trimming shortened V by 2 bases and J by 1 base, and 12 bases separated the two germline ends. Germline CDR1 and CDR2: MNHNS and SASEGT. Written as DNA, the CDR3 is TGTGCCAGCAGTGAATCGAGCCCCAGGTCCTACGAGCAGTACTTC. It codes for CASSESSPRSYEQYF.

This clonotype was recorded at least ten times. This sequence joins TRBV20-1 and TRBJ1-5; 8 nucleotides match TRBD1. The V gene's germline CDR1 is DFQATT and CDR2 SNEGSKA (reference sequence). V trimming: 3 bases; J trimming: 2 bases; junction bases outside the gene matches: 3. The CDR3 is 14 residues long. CDR3 protein: CSARDRVGNQPQHF. The CDR3 nucleotides are TGCAGTGCTAGGGACAGGGTCGGCAATCAGCCCCAGCATTTT.

There are a few counts of this clonotype. A much larger clone sits a single nucleotide away, making a read error possible. The rearrangement links TRBV30 to TRBJ2-2; D is undetermined. CDR1 and CDR2 from the germline V gene are GTSNPN and SVGIG (reference sequence). Trimming cost V 5 bases and J 1 base, with 2 bases left between them. The CDR3 is 11 amino acids. CDR3 nucleotide sequence: TGTGCCTGGGAGAACACCGGGGAGCTGTTTTTT. It specifies CAWENTGELFF.

The chain uses TRBV9 and TRBJ2-1; D is tentatively TRBD1 or TRBD2 (7 bases each). This CDR3 spans 14 amino acids. From germline, CDR1 is SGDLS and CDR2 YYNGEE. V was shortened by 4 bases and J by 5 bases, with 13 bases between the two germline ends. The CDR3 nucleotides read TGTGCCAGCAGCCTTCAGGGGGGGCACAATGAGCAGTTCTTC. It encodes CASSLQGGHNEQFF.

This clonotype was observed many times. This rearrangement joins TRBV20-1 to TRBJ2-1, with 8 bases identical to TRBD2. V lost 2 bases and J lost 7; bases outside the gene matches: 7. The CDR3 is 14 amino acids. Germline V gives CDR1 DFQATT, CDR2 SNEGSKA (reference sequence). The CDR3 reads CSARPAGVVNEQFF. The CDR3 bases are TGCAGTGCTAGACCAGCGGGAGTGGTTAATGAGCAGTTCTTC.

In its sample, this clonotype was seen many times. The J gene is TRBJ2-7, the V gene TRBV10-3; D possibly uses TRBD1 or TRBD2 (5 bases each). V was shortened by 4 bases and J by 4 bases, with 17 bases between the two germline ends. The CDR3 sequence is 15 residues long. Germline V gives CDR1 ENHRY, CDR2 SYGVKD. Here the CDR3 reads CAISAASGTVYEQYF. The DNA for the CDR3 is TGTGCCATCAGTGCAGCCTCAGGGACGGTTTACGAGCAGTACTTC.

This clonotype came up many times. CDR3 protein: CASSFSRGRGEKLFF. DNA of the CDR3: TGTGCCAGCAGTTTCTCTCGGGGTCGGGGAGAAAAACTGTTTTTT. This chain joins TRBV12-3 or TRBV12-4 and TRBJ1-4, with unresolved D. Trimming took off 3 bases at V and 8 bases at J, with 16 bases between the two ends. The CDR3 loop spans 15 amino acids.

This clonotype was seen a handful of times. The CDR3 nucleotides are TGTGCCAGCAGTTGGAGAAACAATCAGCCCCAGCATTTT. Translation: CASSWRNNQPQHF. This chain uses TRBV27 with TRBJ1-5; D uncertain. The CDR3 sequence is 13 residues long. Germline V CDR1 and CDR2: MNHEY, SMNVEV (reference sequence). Trimming removed 4 bases at V and 3 bases at J, with 7 bases between.

This clonotype was observed a handful of times. This sequence joins TRBV20-1 and TRBJ2-6; a possible D gene is TRBD2 (6 bases). The CDR3 runs to 17 residues. Deletions cut 1 base from V and 1 base from J, with 14 bases between. CDR1 is DFQATT, CDR2 SNEGSKA, per germline (reference sequence). The CDR3 protein is CSARAPPGGSGANVLTF. The CDR3 region has the DNA TGCAGTGCTAGAGCCCCCCCCGGGGGATCTGGGGCCAACGTCCTGACTTTC.

This clonotype came up once. V gene TRBV7-2 combines with J gene TRBJ2-5; TRBD2 agrees at 8 bases. CDR1 SGHTA and CDR2 FQGNSA come from the germline V gene. CDR3 length equals 16 residues. The V gene end was trimmed by 5 bases and the J gene end by 4 bases; junction bases not matched to a gene: 12. The CDR3 sequence: CASSPLAGGSGETQYF. In DNA, the CDR3 is TGTGCCAGCAGCCCCTTGGCGGGGGGCTCGGGAGAGACCCAGTACTTC.

This clonotype was detected many times. The chain links TRBV6-1 to TRBJ2-7; D unclear. The CDR3 has 13 amino acids. Trimming took off 7 bases at V and 2 bases at J, with 12 bases between the two ends. The germline CDR1 and CDR2 sequences are MNHNS and SASEGT. CDR3 sequence reads: CASTGSTTYEQYF. The CDR3 DNA sequence: TGTGCCAGCACCGGCAGTACCACCTACGAGCAGTACTTC.

This clonotype was recorded many times. The chain combines TRBV30 with TRBJ2-7; D remains unclear. V was clipped by 8 bases and J by 4 bases, with 12 bases between them. From germline, CDR1 is GTSNPN and CDR2 SVGIG (reference sequence). This CDR3 is 11 amino acids long. This CDR3 is CAGSNRYEQYF. The CDR3 nucleotides are TGTGCCGGGTCCAACCGTTACGAGCAGTACTTC.